The 31 T cell receptor beta chains given below trace back to one sample, sequenced in a study of CD8 T cells in ankylosing spondylitis. TCRdb reprocessed the 5' RACE reads via MiXCR and lists one record per CDR3 protein. The table lists roughly 200,000 distinct CDR3 sequences, around 13% of them singletons, with 15% to 20% in the top ten. Sequenced material: blood, either unsorted or a sorted T cell fraction (not recorded which). Receptor source: a male donor with ankylosing spondylitis or in good health (not recorded which).

This clonotype was seen ten or more times. The chain employs TRBV29-1 and TRBJ2-7, with TRBD1 matching over 8 bases. CDR1 SQVTM and CDR2 ANQGSEA come from the germline V gene. The V segment lost 7 bases and the J segment 5 bases; nucleotides outside the gene matches: 10. The CDR3 has 13 residues. In nucleotides, the CDR3 is TGCAGCGCTAGGGACAGGATGACGAACGAGCAGTACTTC. It specifies CSARDRMTNEQYF.

This clonotype has at least ten counts. This chain uses TRBV4-1 with TRBJ2-7, with D tentatively TRBD1 or TRBD2 (6 bases each). The CDR3 is 15 amino acids. Germline CDR1 and CDR2: MGHRA and YSYEKL. V was clipped by 0 bases and J by 7 bases, with 16 bases between them. CDR3 region: CASSQDPGEAGEQYF. The CDR3 nucleotides read TGCGCCAGCAGCCAAGATCCAGGGGAGGCGGGGGAGCAGTACTTC.

This clonotype has a count of ten or more. The rearrangement links TRBV27 to TRBJ2-1; D is perhaps TRBD2 (6 bases). This CDR3 is 16 amino acids long. Trimming left V 7 bases short and J 0 bases short, with 16 bases between. Germline V gives CDR1 MNHEY, CDR2 SMNVEV (reference sequence). The CDR3 loop is CASTLGGPSSYNEQFF. The CDR3 DNA follows: TGTGCCAGCACTCTGGGGGGACCCAGCTCCTACAATGAGCAGTTCTTC.

This clonotype has a handful of counts. The gene calls are TRBV10-2 and TRBJ2-4; possible D gene TRBD2, 6 bases. V dropped 7 bases and J dropped 6 bases, with 10 bases sitting between them. This CDR3 contains 12 residues. Germline V gene sequence: CDR1 WSHSY, CDR2 SAAADI. The chain's CDR3 is CASMGLLNIQYF. The CDR3 DNA sequence: TGCGCCAGCATGGGACTGCTAAACATTCAGTACTTC.

The genes are TRBV25-1 and TRBJ2-2; tentative D call: TRBD2 (5 bases). Germline CDR1 is MGHDK and CDR2 is SYGVNS. The length of the CDR3 is 12 residues. V was shortened by 4 bases and J by 6 bases, with 6 bases between the two germline ends. The CDR3: CASSVSAGELFF. CDR3 nucleotides: TGTGCCAGCAGTGTTAGCGCCGGGGAGCTGTTTTTT.

This clonotype has more than one count but fewer than ten. The chain is built from TRBV29-1 and TRBJ2-3; TRBD2 agrees at 15 bases. CDR3 length: 18 residues. Germline assignment: CDR1 SQVTM and CDR2 ANQGSEA. J was trimmed by 3 bases and V by 6 bases; bases with no gene match: 13. CDR3 region: CSVDGTSGRKTGTDTQYF. The CDR3 DNA follows: TGCAGCGTCGACGGGACTAGCGGGAGGAAGACGGGAACAGATACGCAGTATTTT.

This clonotype was observed a handful of times. The chain is built from TRBV6-2 or TRBV6-3 and TRBJ1-5; D is uncertain. Trimming removed 6 bases from V and 3 bases from J, with 15 bases in between. The CDR3 length is 15 residues. From germline, CDR1 is MNHEY and CDR2 SVGEGT. Here the CDR3 reads CASSPRGPFNQPQHF. CDR3 DNA: TGTGCCAGCAGCCCCCGAGGACCTTTCAATCAGCCCCAGCATTTT.

This clonotype was seen only a few times. CDR3 region: CASTRFADTQYF. CDR3 nucleotides: TGTGCCAGCACTCGCTTCGCTGATACGCAGTATTTT. The genes are TRBV2 and TRBJ2-3; the D is unclear. The V end was cut by 7 bases, the J end by 6 bases, with 11 bases between. The CDR3 spans 12 residues. CDR1 is SNHLY, CDR2 FYNNEI, per germline.

This chain links TRBV19 with TRBJ2-1; no clear D. Germline V gives CDR1 LNHDA, CDR2 SQIVND (reference sequence). The CDR3 length is 15 residues. The V and J ends lost 3 bases and 3 bases respectively, with 12 bases between them. The CDR3 DNA reads TGTGCCAGTAGTATCGTAGGGCTCGACTACAATGAGCAGTTCTTC. Residues: CASSIVGLDYNEQFF.

This clonotype has just a few counts. The J gene is TRBJ2-3, the V gene TRBV5-1; 8 bases fit TRBD2. Germline-derived CDR1 and CDR2 are SGHRS and YFSETQ. The CDR3 is 17 amino acids. Trimming cost V 0 bases and J 1 base; bases outside gene matches: 7. In DNA form, the CDR3 reads TGCGCCAGCAGCTTGGCCGCCAGCGGGGGTCGCACAGATACGCAGTATTTT. Translated: CASSLAASGGRTDTQYF.

This clonotype was detected a few times. The chain links TRBV29-1 to TRBJ1-2; D is uncertain. With 3 bases removed from V and 2 bases from J, the gap between germline ends came to 4 bases. Germline CDR1 is SQVTM and CDR2 is ANQGSEA. There are 11 residues in the CDR3. In nucleotides, the CDR3 is TGCAGCGTTGAGGGGAACTATGGCTACACCTTC. Residues: CSVEGNYGYTF.

The genes are TRBV11-2 and TRBJ1-1, with 9 bases identical to TRBD1. There are 13 residues in the CDR3. The V segment lost 4 bases and the J segment 5 bases; nucleotides outside the gene matches: 2. Germline CDR1 reads SGHAT; CDR2 reads FQNNGV. The CDR3 coding sequence is TGTGCCAGCAGCTCCGGACAGGGGACTGAAGCTTTCTTT. It encodes CASSSGQGTEAFF.

This clonotype came up a few times. This rearrangement joins TRBV6-1 to TRBJ2-2; 8 positions match TRBD1. Unmatched junction bases numbered 13, after V lost 7 bases and J lost 3 bases. The CDR3 length is 17 residues. CDR1 and CDR2 (germline): MNHNS, SASEGT. CDR3 nucleotides: TGTGCCAGCATTCGACAGGGGCCCGTTGGGGACACCGGGGAGCTGTTTTTT. This sequence encodes CASIRQGPVGDTGELFF.

The chain links TRBV29-1 to TRBJ1-4, with D unclear. This CDR3 comprises 16 residues. The V and J ends lost 4 bases and 2 bases respectively, with 17 bases between them. The germline CDR1 and CDR2 sequences are SQVTM and ANQGSEA. The CDR3 here is CSVGDPGPGTNEKLFF. CDR3 in DNA: TGCAGCGTTGGAGACCCGGGCCCCGGGACTAATGAAAAACTGTTTTTT.

This clonotype came up a few times. This chain connects TRBV11-3 to TRBJ1-2, with no clear D. Germline V gives CDR1 SGHNT, CDR2 YENEEA. V was clipped by 5 bases and J by 8 bases, with 15 bases between them. The CDR3 extends over 13 amino acids. The CDR3 is CASSLGSVAGYTF. CDR3 in DNA: TGTGCCAGCAGCCTAGGCAGTGTGGCGGGCTACACCTTC.

This chain links TRBV6-1 with TRBJ2-1; 10 bases agree with TRBD2. The CDR3 extends over 17 amino acids. Germline V gives CDR1 MNHNS, CDR2 SASEGT. V lost 8 bases and J lost 1; bases outside the gene matches: 11. CDR3 coding DNA: TGTGCCAGCTACCCCGCTCTAGCGGGAGAATCCTACAATGAGCAGTTCTTC. Its translation: CASYPALAGESYNEQFF.

At least ten counts were recorded for this clonotype. V is TRBV5-1 and J is TRBJ2-3, with TRBD1 matching over 9 bases. Trimming cost V 5 bases and J 5 bases; bases outside gene matches: 6. CDR3 length: 14 amino acids. Germline lookup yields CDR1 SGHRS and CDR2 YFSETQ. The CDR3 DNA is TGCGCCAGCAGTCCGGGACAGGGTCGAGATACGCAGTATTTT. Residues: CASSPGQGRDTQYF.

The J gene is TRBJ2-1, the V gene TRBV25-1; D remains ambiguous. Germline CDR1 MGHDK, CDR2 SYGVNS. This CDR3 has 15 residues. The V end was cut by 4 bases, the J end by 7 bases, with 17 bases between. The CDR3 spells CASSGHSGLWNEQFF. Written as DNA, the CDR3 is TGTGCCAGCAGTGGCCATTCCGGCCTTTGGAATGAGCAGTTCTTC. Full variable domain (rest looked up from reference TRBV25-1 and TRBJ2-1): EADIYQTPRYLVIGTGKKITLECSQTMGHDKMYWYQQDPGMELHLIHYSYGVNSTEKGDLSSESTVSRIRTEHFPLTLESARPSHTSQYLCASSGHSGLWNEQFFGPGTRLTVL.

This clonotype was counted only a few times. The chain combines TRBV7-9 with TRBJ2-2, with TRBD1 matching over 8 bases. CDR1 and CDR2 from the germline V gene are SEHNR and FQNEAQ (reference sequence). The CDR3 sequence is 13 residues long. V lost 9 bases, J lost 5 bases, and 5 bases stayed unmatched. The CDR3 DNA reads as TGTGCCAGAGACAGGGGAATTACCGGGGAGCTGTTTTTT. Protein: CARDRGITGELFF. Full variable domain (missing parts from reference TRBV7-9 and TRBJ2-2): DTGVSQNPRHKITKRGQNVTFRCDPISEHNRLYWYRQTLGQGPEFLTYFQNEAQLEKSRLLSDRFSAERPKGSFSTLEIQRTEQGDSAMYLCARDRGITGELFFGEGSRLTVL.

The chain links TRBV19 to TRBJ1-4, with TRBD1 matching over 7 bases. This CDR3 region has 12 residues. V trimming: 8 bases; J trimming: 8 bases; junction bases outside the gene matches: 5. Germline V gives CDR1 LNHDA, CDR2 SQIVND (reference sequence). The CDR3 here is CASGGGNEKLFF. For the CDR3, the DNA is TGTGCCAGTGGAGGGGGCAACGAAAAACTGTTTTTT.

J is TRBJ2-2 and V is TRBV15, with a weak D call TRBD1 (7 bases). CDR1 LNHNV and CDR2 YYDKDF come from the germline V gene (reference sequence). The ends were cut back, 8 bases at V and 2 bases at J, with 12 bases in the middle. This CDR3 has 14 residues. The CDR3 sequence: CATRGTENTGELFF. The DNA of the CDR3 is TGTGCCACCCGGGGGACAGAAAACACCGGGGAGCTGTTTTTT. Full variable domain (remainder filled in from reference TRBV15 and TRBJ2-2): DAMVIQNPRYQVTQFGKPVTLSCSQTLNHNVMYWYQQKSSQAPKLLFHYYDKDFNNEADTPDNFQSRRPNTSFCFLDIRSPGLGDTAMYLCATRGTENTGELFFGEGSRLTVL.

This clonotype was seen many times. The V gene is TRBV4-1, the J gene TRBJ1-5; D is unresolved. CDR3 size: 13 residues. The germline CDR1 and CDR2 sequences are MGHRA and YSYEKL. Trimming stripped 1 base from V and 4 bases from J, with 5 bases between. This CDR3 is CASSQGRNQPQHF. The CDR3 DNA follows: TGCGCCAGCAGCCAAGGAAGGAATCAGCCCCAGCATTTT.

This chain joins TRBV7-6 and TRBJ2-3; D uncertain. V lost 4 bases, J lost 4 bases, and 18 bases lay in between. CDR3 length equals 16 residues. Per germline, CDR1 SGHVS and CDR2 FNYEAQ. The CDR3 sequence: CASSSDWAPTPDTQYF. CDR3 in DNA: TGTGCCAGCAGCTCAGATTGGGCGCCCACCCCAGATACGCAGTATTTT.

The V call is TRBV3-1, the J call TRBJ2-7; the match to TRBD2 covers 8 bases. Germline values: CDR1 LGHDT, CDR2 YNNKEL (reference sequence). The J segment lost 0 bases and the V segment lost 3 bases, leaving 10 bases of the junction unmatched. This CDR3 has 17 residues. CDR3 protein: CASSQSGAGVFSYEQYF. CDR3 in DNA: TGTGCCAGCAGCCAGTCGGGAGCGGGGGTTTTCTCCTACGAGCAGTACTTC.

This clonotype has more than one count but fewer than ten. The gene calls are TRBV6-2 or TRBV6-3 and TRBJ2-2; no firm D call. There are 15 residues in the CDR3. The V gene lost 7 bases and the J gene lost 2 bases, with 14 bases spanning the gap. Per the germline V gene, CDR1 is MNHEY and CDR2 is SVGEGT. The CDR3 DNA follows: TGTGCCAGCAAGGATGGCGGAATTAACACCGGGGAGCTGTTTTTT. Translating it yields CASKDGGINTGELFF.

The V gene is TRBV30, the J gene TRBJ2-1; weak D call: TRBD1 (6 bases). Looked up from germline, CDR1 is GTSNPN and CDR2 is SVGIG (reference sequence). The CDR3 has 12 amino acids. With 4 bases removed from V and 9 bases from J, the gap between germline ends came to 13 bases. This chain's CDR3 is CAWNTGSGEQFF. CDR3 nucleotide sequence: TGTGCCTGGAATACAGGGTCGGGTGAGCAGTTCTTC.

This clonotype was observed a few times. The chain is built from TRBV7-7 and TRBJ2-2; D perhaps matches TRBD1 (6 bases). The CDR3 is 18 residues long. Germline V lookup: CDR1 SSHAT, CDR2 FNYEAQ (reference sequence). With 2 bases removed from V and 0 bases from J, the gap between germline ends came to 16 bases. The CDR3 loop reads CASSLLPGEGANTGELFF. CDR3 sequence (DNA): TGTGCCAGCAGCTTATTACCAGGAGAGGGGGCGAACACCGGGGAGCTGTTTTTT.

This clonotype has more than one count but fewer than ten. The V gene is TRBV5-6, the J gene TRBJ1-2; 7 positions agree with TRBD1. V shed 0 bases, J shed 8 bases, and the junction held 13 bases outside the gene matches. Germline V lookup: CDR1 SGHDT, CDR2 YYEEEE. This CDR3 comprises 16 residues. CDR3 in DNA: TGTGCCAGCAGCTTGGCCCTCCATGGACAGGCAAGAGGCTACACCTTC. This codes for CASSLALHGQARGYTF.

The gene calls are TRBV6-5 and TRBJ2-5; possibly TRBD2 for D (7 bases). The length of the CDR3 is 16 residues. Germline assignment: CDR1 MNHEY and CDR2 SVGAGI. The V end was cut by 1 base, the J end by 1 base, with 13 bases between. The CDR3 protein is CASSYWPGEGQETQYF. The CDR3 nucleotides read TGTGCCAGCAGTTACTGGCCAGGGGAGGGCCAAGAGACCCAGTACTTC.

This clonotype was seen many times. The V and J genes are TRBV12-3 or TRBV12-4 and TRBJ2-1, with D perhaps assigned TRBD1 or TRBD2 (5 bases each). The CDR3 extends over 12 amino acids. The V end was cut by 7 bases, the J end by 11 bases, with 15 bases between. The CDR3, as DNA: TGTGCCAGCATGTATCCCGAGGGGAAGCAGTTCTTC. Protein sequence: CASMYPEGKQFF.

The genes are TRBV3-1 and TRBJ2-7; 8 nucleotides match TRBD1. CDR3 length: 17 residues. Unmatched junction bases numbered 10, after V lost 0 bases and J lost 3 bases. Germline V gene sequence: CDR1 LGHDT, CDR2 YNNKEL (reference sequence). The CDR3, as DNA: TGTGCCAGCAGCCAAGATCAGGCCGGGACAGGCTACTACGAGCAGTACTTC. This sequence encodes CASSQDQAGTGYYEQYF.